A single sample is the source of the 10 T cell receptor beta chains below, sequenced in a study of response to subunit inactivated influenza vaccine. MiXCR, applied by TCRdb to the RT-PCR reads, yields one record per CDR3 protein. The table has approximately 490,000 distinct CDR3 sequences, approximately 7.3% seen once. Sequenced here: PBMCs from blood, sampled less than 25 months after vaccination. The receptors here all came from a man aged 50-75 years who received an inactivated influenza vaccine.

The CDR3 nucleotides are TGCAGTGCTACATACAGGGGCAACTATGGCTACACCTTC. Its protein product is CSATYRGNYGYTF. The chain combines TRBV20-1 with TRBJ1-2; 7 nucleotides match TRBD1. This CDR3 contains 13 residues. V lost 4 bases and J lost 2; bases outside the gene matches: 4. CDR1 and CDR2 (germline): DFQATT, SNEGSKA (reference sequence).

This clonotype appeared a few times. This rearrangement joins TRBV15 to TRBJ2-7, with a weak D call TRBD1 (6 bases). This CDR3 has 15 residues. Per germline, CDR1 LNHNV and CDR2 YYDKDF (reference sequence). Trimming shortened V by 5 bases and J by 3 bases, and 17 bases separated the two germline ends. The CDR3 protein is CATSDPGADYYEQYF. CDR3 DNA: TGTGCCACCAGCGACCCAGGGGCTGACTACTACGAGCAGTACTTC.

At least ten counts were recorded for this clonotype. The rearrangement uses TRBV5-1 and TRBJ2-3; D is unclear. V dropped 4 bases and J dropped 5 bases, with 11 bases sitting between them. CDR1 is SGHRS and CDR2 is YFSETQ in the germline V gene. The CDR3 covers 13 residues. This chain's CDR3 is CASSTTLGDTQYF. CDR3 nucleotides: TGCGCCAGCAGCACCACACTTGGAGATACGCAGTATTTT.

The chain has TRBV20-1 and TRBJ2-5, with a tentative D call TRBD1 (7 bases). The length of the CDR3 is 13 residues. V lost 6 bases and J lost 6, with 17 bases in between. Germline-derived CDR1 and CDR2 are DFQATT and SNEGSKA (reference sequence). CDR3 sequence reads: CSAQGGPGKTQYF. The CDR3 bases are TGCAGTGCCCAGGGGGGTCCCGGAAAGACCCAGTACTTC.

The chain combines TRBV5-1 with TRBJ2-3, with D perhaps given as TRBD1 or TRBD2 (6 bases each). CDR3 length equals 16 residues. From germline, CDR1 is SGHRS and CDR2 YFSETQ. The ends were cut back, 2 bases at V and 0 bases at J, with 13 bases in the middle. The CDR3 DNA follows: TGCGCCAGCAGCTTTAGGGGGAGGCCTAGCACAGATACGCAGTATTTT. Protein sequence: CASSFRGRPSTDTQYF.

This clonotype was found a few times. V and J are TRBV4-3 and TRBJ2-3; 7 bases map to TRBD2. The ends lost 1 base at V and 3 bases at J; junction bases unmatched: 4. The CDR3 covers 15 residues. Germline V gene data show CDR1 as LGHNA and CDR2 as YSLEER. The CDR3 loop is CASSQGRERTDTQYF. DNA of the CDR3: TGCGCCAGCAGCCAAGGGCGGGAGAGGACAGATACGCAGTATTTT.

This chain uses TRBV3-1 with TRBJ1-2; D not certain. V was cut by 3 bases and J by 0 bases, with 11 bases left in between. Germline V lookup: CDR1 LGHDT, CDR2 YNNKEL (reference sequence). This CDR3 region has 15 residues. CDR3 bases: TGTGCCAGCAGCCACCTTGGGCGGACTAACTATGGCTACACCTTC. Encoded protein: CASSHLGRTNYGYTF.

This clonotype showed up many times. The J gene is TRBJ2-7, the V gene TRBV20-1, with 9 bases matching TRBD1. The CDR3 has 15 residues. V gave up 0 bases and J gave up 3 bases; unmatched junction bases: 6. Germline-derived CDR1 and CDR2 are DFQATT and SNEGSKA (reference sequence). CDR3 nucleotide sequence: TGCAGTGCTAGAGATCCGGGACAGGGAAGCTACGAGCAGTACTTC. Amino acids: CSARDPGQGSYEQYF.

In its sample, this clonotype was seen many times. V gene TRBV7-9 combines with J gene TRBJ2-4, with 8 bases fitting TRBD1. The germline CDR1 and CDR2 sequences are SEHNR and FQNEAQ (reference sequence). This CDR3 comprises 16 residues. Trimming removed 5 bases from V and 0 bases from J; junction bases left unmatched: 6. CDR3 sequence (DNA): TGTGCCAGCAGCCCCGGACAGGGCCTAGCCAAAAACATTCAGTACTTC. Translating gives CASSPGQGLAKNIQYF.

This clonotype was counted between two and nine times. J is TRBJ2-1 and V is TRBV3-1; 11 bases are a match to TRBD2. After removal of 0 bases from V and 7 bases from J, the junction contained 5 bases not matched to a gene. CDR1 and CDR2 from the germline V gene are LGHDT and YNNKEL (reference sequence). CDR3 size: 16 residues. The CDR3: CASSQEGLAGGNEQFF. The CDR3 coding sequence is TGTGCCAGCAGCCAAGAAGGGCTAGCGGGAGGTAATGAGCAGTTCTTC.